This T cell receptor beta chain came from a study of blood T cell repertoires in COVID-19. For the study at large: The cDNA or gDNA used as material had been derived from T cells, B-cell-depleted T cells, or PBMCs.

The method was immunoSEQ multiplex PCR; TCRdb's version includes in-frame clones alone and lacks a portion of them. The sample holds tens of thousands of clones, 88% seen once. Germline CDR1 is SGDLS and CDR2 is YYNGEE. CDR3 length: 15 residues. V lost 3 bases and J lost 6; bases outside the gene matches: 8. Material: peripheral blood. The receptor's source is a man in his 70s in a cohort sampled during active COVID-19. The chain links TRBV9 to TRBJ2-1; 8 bases are a match to TRBD2. DNA for the CDR3: TGTGCCAGCAGCGCAACCGGGACTAGTGGCAATGAGCAGTTCTTC. Amino acids: CASSATGTSGNEQFF.